This entry lists 17 T cell receptor beta chains sequenced from one sample in a study of cytomegalovirus exposure and HLA in healthy donors. Primers included in the PCR were 60 Vbeta and 13 Jbeta primers. Method: immunoSEQ multiplex PCR; TCRdb's copy keeps in-frame clones and lacks some. This table has about 150,000 clones, 80% to 85% appearing once. Input material: PBMCs. These receptor sequences come from a male donor in good health and CMV-seronegative.

The chain links TRBV18 to TRBJ1-1; the D gene is possibly TRBD1 (5 bases). Germline V lookup: CDR1 KGHSH, CDR2 LQKENI. The CDR3 is made up of 16 amino acids. The ends were cut back, 4 bases at V and 1 base at J, with 16 bases in the middle. The CDR3 loop reads CASSLPRYRPNTEAFF. The CDR3 DNA follows: TGTGCCAGCTCACTCCCCAGGTACAGGCCGAACACTGAAGCTTTCTTT.

This clone appeared a few times. CDR3 in amino acids: CASSRQGESYGYTF. The CDR3 bases are TGTGCCAGCAGCAGACAGGGAGAGAGCTATGGCTACACCTTC. This chain joins TRBV7-9 and TRBJ1-2; TRBD1 agrees at 7 bases. The length of the CDR3 is 14 residues. Germline V lookup: CDR1 SEHNR, CDR2 FQNEAQ (reference sequence). Trimming took 5 bases from V and 4 from J; bases not matched to a gene: 7.

The chain links TRBV30 to TRBJ1-3; the D gene is possibly TRBD1 (6 bases). The ends were cut back, 4 bases at V and 0 bases at J, with 16 bases in the middle. CDR1 is GTSNPN and CDR2 is SVGIG in the germline V gene (reference sequence). The CDR3 runs to 16 residues. CDR3 in DNA: TGTGCCTGGAACAGGGACCTTTCATTCTCTGGAAACACCATATATTTT. It codes for CAWNRDLSFSGNTIYF.

V and J are TRBV2 and TRBJ1-5; 12 bases agree with TRBD1. V lost 5 bases and J lost 8; bases outside the gene matches: 4. This CDR3 contains 14 residues. From germline, CDR1 is SNHLY and CDR2 FYNNEI. The CDR3 DNA follows: TGTGCCAGCAGTCCTGGGACAGGGGGCGAGCCCCAGCATTTT. It codes for CASSPGTGGEPQHF.

The chain recombines TRBV7-9 with TRBJ1-4, with a weak D call TRBD1 (6 bases). The CDR3 runs 15 residues. Looked up from germline, CDR1 is SEHNR and CDR2 is FQNEAQ (reference sequence). Trimming shortened V by 1 base and J by 7 bases, and 13 bases separated the two germline ends. CDR3 loop: CASSLGGGVGEKLFF. CDR3 DNA: TGTGCCAGCAGCTTAGGGGGGGGCGTTGGTGAAAAACTGTTTTTT. Combining the CDR3 with reference TRBV7-9 and TRBJ1-4 gives the whole variable domain DTGVSQNPRHKITKRGQNVTFRCDPISEHNRLYWYRQTLGQGPEFLTYFQNEAQLEKSRLLSDRFSAERPKGSFSTLEIQRTEQGDSAMYLCASSLGGGVGEKLFFGSGTQLSVL.

The chain joins TRBV19 to TRBJ1-5, with TRBD1 matching 7 bases. J lost 3 bases, V lost 7 bases, and 15 bases had no gene match. The CDR3 length is 17 residues. Looked up from germline, CDR1 is LNHDA and CDR2 is SQIVND (reference sequence). The CDR3 nucleotides read TGTGCCAGTACCCCCCGTAGCGGACAGGCATTCAATCAGCCCCAGCATTTT. Translation: CASTPRSGQAFNQPQHF.

The chain carries TRBV19 and TRBJ2-3; weak D call: TRBD2 (6 bases). Germline V gene sequence: CDR1 LNHDA, CDR2 SQIVND (reference sequence). The CDR3 length is 15 residues. V was trimmed by 5 bases and J by 2 bases, leaving 14 bases between them. For the CDR3, the DNA is TGTGCCAGTAGTCTAAGACTAGGGTACACAGATACGCAGTATTTT. Protein product: CASSLRLGYTDTQYF.

The chain is built from TRBV29-1 and TRBJ2-5, with 9 positions matching TRBD2. CDR3 length: 16 residues. J lost 2 bases, V lost 1 base, and 8 bases had no gene match. Germline values: CDR1 SQVTM, CDR2 ANQGSEA. The CDR3 DNA follows: TGCAGCGTTGAAGTGTCGTGGCGGGGGGGACAAGAGACCCAGTACTTC. Translating it yields CSVEVSWRGGQETQYF.

V and J are TRBV5-1 and TRBJ1-1; D is unresolved. Germline loops: CDR1 SGHRS, CDR2 YFSETQ. V was pared by 4 bases and J by 1 base, with 14 bases between. The CDR3 loop spans 15 amino acids. CDR3 coding DNA: TGCGCCAGCAGCCCCCTAACCCCGGGGAACACTGAAGCTTTCTTT. Protein sequence: CASSPLTPGNTEAFF.

The CDR3 region has the DNA TGTGCCAGCAGTTACTCGGGACAGTCCTACGAGCAGTACTTC. The encoded protein is CASSYSGQSYEQYF. The genes are TRBV6-6 and TRBJ2-7, with 7 bases lining up with TRBD1. The germline V gene encodes CDR1 MNHNY and CDR2 SVGAGI (reference sequence). The junction had 0 bases not matched to a gene; V was cut back by 0 bases and J by 1 base. This CDR3 is built from 14 residues.

V usage is TRBV6-5 and J usage is TRBJ2-5; 7 positions agree with TRBD1. The germline CDR1 and CDR2 sequences are MNHEY and SVGAGI. Trimming removed 6 bases from V and 7 bases from J; junction bases left unmatched: 11. CDR3 length: 14 residues. The CDR3 here is CASSRGQAEGTQYF. CDR3 DNA sequence: TGTGCCAGCAGCCGCGGACAGGCCGAAGGGACCCAGTACTTC.

The chain joins TRBV9 to TRBJ2-3; 7 bases fit TRBD1. In germline, CDR1 is SGDLS, CDR2 YYNGEE. The junction had 5 bases not matched to a gene; V was cut back by 2 bases and J by 2 bases. The CDR3 totals 15 residues. CDR3 amino acids: CASSVGTVITDTQYF. The CDR3 DNA follows: TGTGCCAGCAGCGTCGGGACAGTCATCACAGATACGCAGTATTTT.

To note about this clone: This sample also contains other DNA sequences that code for the same CDR3. This sequence joins TRBV15 and TRBJ1-6; TRBD1 might be the D (5 bases). The germline CDR1 and CDR2 sequences are LNHNV and YYDKDF (reference sequence). CDR3 length equals 16 residues. The V end was cut by 7 bases, the J end by 0 bases, with 13 bases between. CDR3: CATTRGKLSYNSPLHF. The DNA for the CDR3 is TGTGCCACCACTCGGGGGAAACTCTCCTATAATTCACCCCTCCACTTT.

The rearrangement joins TRBV19 to TRBJ1-2; TRBD1 matches at 8 bases. The junction had 9 bases not matched to a gene; V was cut back by 3 bases and J by 3 bases. The CDR3 consists of 16 residues. Germline V gene data show CDR1 as LNHDA and CDR2 as SQIVND (reference sequence). The CDR3 DNA follows: TGTGCCAGTAGTATTAGGACAGGGATAACTGACTATGGCTACACCTTC. Protein product: CASSIRTGITDYGYTF.

This clone has only one observation. V gene TRBV30 combines with J gene TRBJ1-6, with D hard to call. The V gene's germline CDR1 is GTSNPN and CDR2 SVGIG (reference sequence). The CDR3 has 16 amino acids. Trimming took 4 bases from V and 0 from J, leaving 13 bases between them. CDR3 nucleotide sequence: TGTGCCTGGACGGGTTCCACGAGCTCCTATAATTCACCCCTCCACTTT. Its translation is CAWTGSTSSYNSPLHF.

The chain employs TRBV29-1 and TRBJ2-2, with TRBD1 identical over 11 bases. This CDR3 spans 13 amino acids. Trimming took 5 bases from V and 7 from J; bases not matched to a gene: 3. Germline lookup yields CDR1 SQVTM and CDR2 ANQGSEA. The CDR3 region is CSVPGQGGGELFF. DNA for the CDR3: TGCAGCGTTCCGGGACAGGGGGGCGGGGAGCTGTTTTTT.

The genes are TRBV7-7 and TRBJ2-1, with 7 positions matching TRBD1. Germline CDR1 reads SSHAT; CDR2 reads FNYEAQ (reference sequence). J was trimmed by 8 bases and V by 5 bases; bases with no gene match: 3. The CDR3 has 12 amino acids. The CDR3 is CASSQGGHEQFF. As DNA, the CDR3 is TGTGCCAGCAGCCAAGGGGGCCATGAGCAGTTCTTC. Complete variable domain (other parts from reference TRBV7-7 and TRBJ2-1): GAGVSQSPRYKVTKRGQDVTLRCDPISSHATLYWYQQALGQGPEFLTYFNYEAQPDKSGLPSDRFSAERPEGSISTLTIQRTEQRDSAMYRCASSQGGHEQFFGPGTRLTVL.